The clone carrying this TCR beta chain was seen at least ten times. Germline V gene lookup returns CDR1 SGHTA and CDR2 FQGTGA. Deletions cut 6 bases from V and 0 bases from J, with 8 bases between. The CDR3 contains 13 residues. Treg sorting used a CD4+CD25+CD127-/low gate. Each CDR3 protein is one row after TCRdb ran MiXCR on the 5' RACE reads. Found here are approximately 60,000 distinct CDR3 sequences, less than 25% of them singletons; the top ten hold 2.5% to 3.5%. The sequenced sample was tumor-infiltrating Tregs sorted from the breast tumor. The clonotype comes from a female donor with breast cancer. This chain joins TRBV7-3 and TRBJ1-1; D unclear. This CDR3 is CASSSEVNTEAFF. CDR3 nucleotide sequence: TGTGCCAGCAGTTCGGAAGTGAACACTGAAGCTTTCTTT.